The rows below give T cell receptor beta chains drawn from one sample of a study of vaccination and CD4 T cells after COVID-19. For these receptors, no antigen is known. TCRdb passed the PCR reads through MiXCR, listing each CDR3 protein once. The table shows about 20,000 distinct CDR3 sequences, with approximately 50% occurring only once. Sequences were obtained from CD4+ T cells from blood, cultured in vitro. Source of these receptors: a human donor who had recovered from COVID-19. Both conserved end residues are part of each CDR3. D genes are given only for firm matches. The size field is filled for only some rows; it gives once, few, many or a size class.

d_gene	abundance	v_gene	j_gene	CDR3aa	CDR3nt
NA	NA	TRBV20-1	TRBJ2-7	CSARAPSSYEQYF	TGCAGTGCTAGAGCGCCCTCCTCCTACGAGCAGTACTTC
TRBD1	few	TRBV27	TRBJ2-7	CASRGQGTYEQYF	TGTGCCAGTCGCGGACAGGGCACCTACGAGCAGTACTTC
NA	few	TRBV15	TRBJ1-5	CATSRERRGPGGNQPQHF	TGTGCCACCAGCAGAGAGCGCCGGGGCCCAGGGGGCAATCAGCCCCAGCATTTT
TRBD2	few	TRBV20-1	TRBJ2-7	CSAQVAGGPSYEQYF	TGCAGTGCACAGGTGGCGGGGGGACCCTCCTACGAGCAGTACTTC
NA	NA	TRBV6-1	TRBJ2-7	CASKTGSYEQYF	TGTGCCAGCAAGACGGGCTCCTACGAGCAGTACTTC
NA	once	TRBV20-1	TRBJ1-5	CSARQTGSNQPQHF	TGCAGTGCTAGACAGACGGGGAGCAATCAGCCCCAGCATTTT
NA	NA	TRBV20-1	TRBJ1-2	CSARDRERALGGYTF	TGCAGTGCTAGAGACAGGGAGAGAGCACTGGGAGGCTACACCTTC
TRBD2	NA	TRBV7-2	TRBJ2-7	CASTITSGSFYEQYF	TGTGCCAGCACCATAACTAGCGGGAGTTTCTACGAGCAGTACTTC
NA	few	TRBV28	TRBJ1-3	CASRPPGSGNTIYF	TGTGCCAGCAGACCCCCTGGGTCTGGAAACACCATATATTTT
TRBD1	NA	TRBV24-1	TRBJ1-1	CATSDRRTGYTEAFF	TGTGCCACCAGTGATCGGCGGACAGGTTATACTGAAGCTTTCTTT
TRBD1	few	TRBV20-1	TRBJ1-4	CSARMTGGVEKLFF	TGCAGTGCTAGGATGACAGGGGGCGTTGAAAAACTGTTTTTT
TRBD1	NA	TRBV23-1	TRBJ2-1	CASSRKVQGANNEQFF	TGCGCCAGCAGTCGCAAGGTGCAGGGGGCGAACAATGAGCAGTTCTTC
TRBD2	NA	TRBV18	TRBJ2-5	CASSPRGSGRGETQYF	TGTGCCAGCTCACCACGTGGTAGCGGGAGAGGAGAGACCCAGTACTTC
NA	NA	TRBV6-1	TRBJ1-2	CASVGGTNYGYTF	TGTGCCAGTGTGGGAGGGACTAACTATGGCTACACCTTC
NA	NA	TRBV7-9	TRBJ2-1	CASSLASSYNEQFF	TGTGCCAGCAGCTTAGCGTCCTCCTACAATGAGCAGTTCTTC
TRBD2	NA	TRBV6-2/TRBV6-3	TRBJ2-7	CASSYWTSYEQYF	TGTGCCAGCAGTTACTGGACTAGCTACGAGCAGTACTTC
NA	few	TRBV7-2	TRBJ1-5	CASSLARGNSNQPQHF	TGTGCCAGCAGCTTAGCTCGAGGAAATAGCAATCAGCCCCAGCATTTT
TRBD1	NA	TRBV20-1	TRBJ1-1	CSARTGENTEAFF	TGCAGTGCCCGGACAGGAGAGAACACTGAAGCTTTCTTT
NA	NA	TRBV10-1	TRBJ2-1	CASSGSTGGGMASGSGEQFF	TGCGCCAGCAGTGGATCGACAGGGGGAGGGATGGCTAGCGGGAGCGGTGAGCAGTTCTTC
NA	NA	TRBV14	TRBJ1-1	CASSQGEAFF	TGTGCCAGCAGCCAAGGGGAAGCTTTCTTT
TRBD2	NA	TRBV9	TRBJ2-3	CASSARTSGATDTQYF	TGTGCCAGCAGCGCCAGGACTAGCGGGGCCACAGATACGCAGTATTTT
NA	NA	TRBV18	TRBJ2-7	CASSPPSRDEQYF	TGTGCCAGCTCACCACCGAGCAGGGACGAGCAGTACTTC
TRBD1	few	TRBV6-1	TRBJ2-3	CASRPGQGAYTQYF	TGTGCCAGCAGACCGGGACAGGGGGCTTATACGCAGTATTTT
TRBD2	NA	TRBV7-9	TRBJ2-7	CASSSRAGGTRGYEQYF	TGTGCCAGCAGCTCCCGAGCGGGGGGGACGCGGGGCTACGAGCAGTACTTC
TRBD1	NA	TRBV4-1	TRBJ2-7	CASSQEWTGPYEQYF	TGCGCCAGCAGCCAAGAATGGACAGGGCCATACGAGCAGTACTTC
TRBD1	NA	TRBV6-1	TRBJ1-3	CASRIGQDSGNTIYF	TGTGCCAGCAGGATCGGACAGGACTCTGGAAACACCATATATTTT
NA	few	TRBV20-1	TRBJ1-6	CSAIYSPLHF	TGCAGTGCTATTTATTCACCCCTCCACTTT
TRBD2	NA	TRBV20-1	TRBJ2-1	CSASTGGGTSGSRLQFF	TGCAGTGCATCGACAGGGGGAGGGACTAGCGGGAGTCGCTTGCAGTTCTTC
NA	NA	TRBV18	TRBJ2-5	CASSPPRGGSRQETQYF	TGTGCCAGCTCACCACCAAGAGGAGGGAGCCGCCAAGAGACCCAGTACTTC
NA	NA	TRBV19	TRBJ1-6	CASSNGQPGAPLHF	TGTGCCAGTAGTAACGGTCAACCCGGCGCACCCCTCCACTTT
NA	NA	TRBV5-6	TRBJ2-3	CASSLEVRTDTQYF	TGTGCCAGCAGCTTGGAGGTGCGCACAGATACGCAGTATTTT
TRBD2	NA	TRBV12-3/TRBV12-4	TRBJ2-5	CASSSGGVVETQYF	TGTGCCAGCAGTTCGGGGGGAGTTGTCGAGACCCAGTACTTC
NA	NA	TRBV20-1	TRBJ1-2	CSAREMGSGAGSYGYTF	TGCAGTGCTAGAGAGATGGGCTCAGGAGCTGGGAGCTATGGCTACACCTTC
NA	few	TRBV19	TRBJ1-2	CASRRRTDNYGYTF	TGTGCCAGTAGGCGTCGGACGGATAACTATGGCTACACCTTC
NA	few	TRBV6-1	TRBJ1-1	CASSDLWRNTEAFF	TGTGCCAGCAGTGATTTATGGCGAAACACTGAAGCTTTCTTT
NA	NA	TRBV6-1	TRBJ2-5	CASSVGGVETQYF	TGTGCCAGCAGTGTTGGGGGAGTGGAGACCCAGTACTTC
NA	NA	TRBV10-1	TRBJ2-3	CASVRDSVSDTQYF	TGCGCCAGCGTGAGGGATTCGGTCTCAGATACGCAGTATTTT